This TCR beta chain was recorded in a study of human T cells and chemical hapten exposure. About the research overall: Skin of the upper inner arm, approximately 2 cm by approximately 2 cm, received 2% DPC for sensitization. Once 0.01% DPC had been applied to the upper back by patch test, readings were taken at 6 days. Study-level results: Versus controls, expanded TCRs had significantly more large CDR3 similarity clusters. The number of TCRs over 1 in 1000 frequency stayed unchanged after DPC.

Trimming at V came to 4 bases and at J to 0 bases, leaving 5 bases not matched to a gene. CDR3 length equals 15 residues. In germline, CDR1 is LNHDA, CDR2 SQIVND (reference sequence). TCRdb ran MiXCR on the RACE reads and lists one entry per CDR3 protein. The sample lists about 64,000 distinct CDR3 sequences, 11% occurring once. Turning to this clonotype: What it binds is not known.

Regarding time point: patch test 3, about 24 weeks after DPC sensitization. Noted treatment: therapeutic diphenylcyclopropenone sensitization with weekly scalp DPC. The source is a woman under 40 with alopecia areata. Some clones in this sample may be carry-over from other donors' samples. This chain joins TRBV19 and TRBJ2-7; TRBD1 aligns across 8 bases. The material sequenced was whole blood, taken in connection with sensitization to the hapten diphenylcyclopropenone (DPC). The CDR3 here is CASSTGQGLSYEQYF. CDR3 in DNA: TGTGCCAGTAGTACTGGACAGGGCCTCTCCTACGAGCAGTACTTC.